This entry lists 7 T cell receptor beta chains sequenced from one sample in a study of T cells after yellow fever vaccination. TCRdb re-called the 5' RACE reads with MiXCR, one entry per CDR3 protein. The repertoire has approximately 110,000 distinct CDR3 sequences, 7.4% of them found once; the top ten carry around 2.6%. Sequenced material: CD4+ T cells sorted from PBMCs, taken 10 days after the first yellow fever vaccination. The receptors were sampled from a man between 18 and 35 years old who received the YFV17D yellow fever vaccine.

This clonotype showed up many times. The CDR3 region has the DNA TGTGCCAGCAGCTTAATTACCGGGGAGCTGTTTTTT. Translated, it gives CASSLITGELFF. J is TRBJ2-2 and V is TRBV11-2; D uncertain. The CDR3 runs 12 residues. Germline lookup yields CDR1 SGHAT and CDR2 FQNNGV. Trimming left V 2 bases short and J 5 bases short, with 3 bases between.

This clonotype was counted a few times. The rearrangement uses TRBV2 and TRBJ2-3; D possibly corresponds to TRBD2 (6 bases). V dropped 4 bases and J dropped 5 bases, with 7 bases sitting between them. CDR1 and CDR2 (germline): SNHLY, FYNNEI. The CDR3 length is 12 residues. The CDR3, as DNA: TGTGCCAGCAGTGCGGGGGAAGATACGCAGTATTTT. It is translated as CASSAGEDTQYF.

This clonotype was observed at least ten times. The rearrangement uses TRBV7-2 and TRBJ2-7; no clear D gene. CDR3 length: 13 residues. Trimming removed 2 bases at V and 0 bases at J, with 5 bases between. Germline V lookup: CDR1 SGHTA, CDR2 FQGNSA. The CDR3 reads CASSLQLSYEQYF. The DNA of the CDR3 is TGTGCCAGCAGCTTACAGCTCTCCTACGAGCAGTACTTC.

J is TRBJ1-5 and V is TRBV7-2; no reliable D call. The CDR3 is made up of 15 amino acids. V lost 3 bases and J 2 bases, leaving 11 bases between the germline ends. CDR1 is SGHTA and CDR2 is FQGNSA in the germline V gene. CDR3 in amino acids: CASSFAGNGNQPQHF. CDR3 bases: TGTGCCAGCAGCTTTGCGGGGAACGGCAATCAGCCCCAGCATTTT.

There are many counts of this clonotype. The J gene is TRBJ2-7, the V gene TRBV11-2, with a weak D call TRBD1 (7 bases). The CDR3 sequence is 14 residues long. Trimming stripped 5 bases from V and 4 bases from J, with 15 bases between. Per germline, CDR1 SGHAT and CDR2 FQNNGV. The CDR3 DNA follows: TGTGCCAGCAGCCCCCGGAGGGGGCCATACGAGCAGTACGTC. Encoded protein: CASSPRRGPYEQYV.

Many counts were recorded for this clonotype. This chain joins TRBV23-1 and TRBJ1-2, with D hard to call. TRBV23-1 is an ORF, with its function uncertain. The CDR3 extends over 14 amino acids. V was cut by 4 bases and J by 3 bases, with 12 bases left in between. DNA for the CDR3: TGCGCCAGCAGTCGTCGGCCGGGGTACTATGGCTACACCTTC. Translated, it gives CASSRRPGYYGYTF.

This chain connects TRBV20-1 to TRBJ1-5, with 7 bases matching TRBD1. The CDR3 is made up of 13 amino acids. V shed 6 bases, J shed 7 bases, and the junction held 9 bases outside the gene matches. Germline CDR1 and CDR2: DFQATT and SNEGSKA (reference sequence). The CDR3 region has the DNA TGCAGTGCCCCCAGACAGGGTAACCAGCCCCAGCATTTT. It specifies CSAPRQGNQPQHF.